This is a list of T cell receptor beta chains from one sample in a study of blood T cell repertoires in COVID-19. Data came from immunoSEQ multiplex PCR; TCRdb stores just in-frame clones and leaves some out. The sample consists of 54,000 or so clones, approximately 83% of them appearing once. The specimen sequenced was peripheral blood. Receptor source: a woman aged 80 or older with acute or convalescent COVID-19. CDR3s include the opening cysteine and the closing phenylalanine or tryptophan. A D gene is named only where the DNA matches it firmly. Only part of the rows carry a size: once, few, many, or a class if the clone is expanded.

TRBJ1-1 TRBV28 - TRBD1 CASQPRTGGNTEAFF TGTGCCAGTCAACCGAGGACAGGGGGGAACACTGAAGCTTTCTTT
TRBJ2-7 TRBV27 - - CASSFRSGAEQYF TGTGCCAGCAGTTTTCGGTCAGGGGCCGAGCAGTACTTC
TRBJ2-3 TRBV10-3 - - CAILDPGQSTDTQYF TGTGCCATCCTCGATCCCGGACAGTCCACAGATACGCAGTATTTT
TRBJ2-2 TRBV6-4 - TRBD2 CASSLAGGTGELFF TGTGCCAGCAGTCTAGCGGGAGGTACCGGGGAGCTGTTTTTT
TRBJ1-2 TRBV20-1 - - CSASRQANPYRYTF TGCAGTGCTAGTCGACAGGCCAACCCCTACCGCTACACCTTC
TRBJ1-1 TRBV5-1 - TRBD1 CASSLGPGTENTEAFF TGCGCCAGCAGCTTGGGCCCCGGGACAGAAAACACTGAAGCTTTCTTT
TRBJ1-6 TRBV2 - TRBD1 CASSLKTGVNSPLHF TGTGCCAGCAGCCTCAAGACAGGGGTTAATTCACCCCTCCACTTT
TRBJ1-2 TRBV11-2 - - CASSLSPGGYGYTF TGTGCCAGCAGCTTAAGCCCGGGAGGGTATGGCTACACCTTC
TRBJ2-2 TRBV19 - TRBD2 CASSKSGITGELFF TGTGCCAGTAGTAAAAGCGGGATCACCGGGGAGCTGTTTTTT
TRBJ1-5 TRBV6-1 - - CASSEGSVRDSSNQPQHF TGTGCCAGCAGTGAGGGAAGCGTGCGGGATAGTAGCAATCAGCCCCAGCATTTT
TRBJ2-1 TRBV11-1 - - CASSWTDSYNEQFF TGTGCCAGCAGCTGGACTGACTCCTACAATGAGCAGTTCTTC
TRBJ1-2 TRBV11-2 - - CASSLDGGGTGYGYTF TGTGCCAGCAGCTTAGATGGGGGGGGCACGGGCTATGGCTACACCTTC
TRBJ2-7 TRBV25-1 - - CASSAGYEQYF TGTGCCAGCAGTGCGGGCTACGAGCAGTACTTC
TRBJ2-2 TRBV27 - TRBD2 CASSSLAGAGTGELFF TGTGCCAGCAGTAGTCTAGCGGGGGCGGGTACCGGGGAGCTGTTTTTT
TRBJ2-2 TRBV28 once TRBD2 CASSFLSGGTGELFF TGTGCCAGCAGTTTTCTGTCCGGGGGGACCGGGGAGCTGTTTTTT
TRBJ2-1 TRBV5-1 once - CASSFGEQDNEQFF TGCGCCAGCAGCTTCGGTGAGCAGGACAATGAGCAGTTCTTC
TRBJ2-5 TRBV27 - - CASSLSNRETQYF TGTGCCAGCAGTCTTAGTAATCGAGAGACCCAGTACTTC
TRBJ1-6 TRBV2 - TRBD1 CASRARDRGSPLHF TGTGCCAGCAGGGCCCGGGACAGAGGGTCACCCCTCCACTTT
TRBJ2-2 TRBV14 - - CASSQPTGRGTGELFF TGTGCCAGCAGCCAACCGACAGGCAGAGGAACCGGGGAGCTGTTTTTT
TRBJ2-2 TRBV10-2 - TRBD2 CASRASGISGGELFF TGCGCCAGCAGAGCTAGCGGGATTTCGGGCGGGGAGCTGTTTTTT
TRBJ2-3 TRBV9 - TRBD1 CASSPRQGRLSDTQYF TGTGCCAGCAGCCCTCGACAGGGAAGGCTTTCAGATACGCAGTATTTT
TRBJ2-2 TRBV11-2 - - CASSLEGRTNTGELFF TGTGCCAGCAGCTTAGAGGGGAGGACGAACACCGGGGAGCTGTTTTTT
TRBJ2-5 TRBV24-1 - - CATSEGTGQAKETQYF TGTGCCACCAGTGAGGGCACAGGGCAGGCAAAAGAGACCCAGTACTTC
TRBJ2-7 TRBV6-5 once TRBD2 CASWSSGSPTYEQYF TGTGCCAGCTGGTCTAGCGGGAGCCCTACCTACGAGCAGTACTTC
TRBJ1-3 TRBV9 once - CASSVDSVSGNTIYF TGTGCCAGCAGCGTTGACAGCGTCTCTGGAAACACCATATATTTT
TRBJ1-2 TRBV6-5 - TRBD1 CASSFGQGPNYGYTF TGTGCCAGCAGTTTCGGACAGGGCCCTAACTATGGCTACACCTTC
TRBJ2-2 TRBV3-1/TRBV3-2 - - CASSRQGRDGELFF TGTGCCAGCAGCCGACAGGGGAGGGACGGGGAGCTGTTTTTT
TRBJ2-7 TRBV6-1 - TRBD1 CASSEGQGRSYEQYF TGTGCCAGCAGTGAGGGACAGGGTCGATCCTACGAGCAGTACTTC
TRBJ2-3 TRBV5-1 - TRBD1 CASSGQGTDTQYF TGCGCCAGCTCGGGACAGGGAACAGATACGCAGTATTTT
TRBJ2-5 TRBV7-2 - - CASSYALAYKETQYF TGTGCCAGCAGCTACGCGCTAGCGTACAAAGAGACCCAGTACTTC
TRBJ2-1 TRBV3-1/TRBV3-2 - - CASSPQGGEQFF TGTGCCAGCAGCCCCCAAGGGGGTGAGCAGTTCTTC
TRBJ2-1 TRBV9 - - CASSVGGVNEQFF TGTGCCAGCAGCGTAGGGGGCGTTAATGAGCAGTTCTTC
TRBJ2-2 TRBV3-1/TRBV3-2 - TRBD1 CASSPRTGNTGELFF TGTGCCAGCAGCCCCCGGACAGGGAACACCGGGGAGCTGTTTTTT
TRBJ1-5 TRBV5-4 - TRBD1 CASSPGTGGHQPQHF TGTGCCAGCAGCCCAGGGACAGGGGGACATCAGCCCCAGCATTTT
TRBJ1-5 TRBV12-3/TRBV12-4 - - CASSPGRSGDQHF TGTGCCAGCAGTCCGGGCAGATCGGGGGACCAGCATTTT
TRBJ2-2 TRBV6-5 - - CASSTHRTGELFF TGTGCCAGCAGCACCCACAGAACCGGGGAGCTGTTTTTT
TRBJ1-6 TRBV27 - - CASSLSEAAPNSPLHF TGTGCCAGCAGTTTATCGGAGGCAGCTCCTAATTCACCCCTCCACTTT
TRBJ1-2 TRBV28 - - CASSPSGAYGYTF TGTGCCAGCAGCCCGTCAGGGGCCTATGGCTACACCTTC
TRBJ2-1 TRBV9 - - CASSVAGSYNEQFF TGTGCCAGCAGCGTCGCGGGCTCCTACAATGAGCAGTTCTTC
TRBJ2-5 TRBV5-6 - - CASSLGLAQETQYF TGTGCCAGCAGCTTGGGCTTAGCCCAAGAGACCCAGTACTTC
TRBJ1-5 TRBV28 few - CASSLYRVVNQPQHF TGTGCCAGCAGTTTATACAGGGTGGTTAATCAGCCCCAGCATTTT
TRBJ2-3 TRBV20-1 - - CSASLDTQYF TGCAGTGCTAGTCTAGATACGCAGTATTTT
TRBJ1-6 TRBV11-2 - - CASSNGQPSLYSPLHF TGTGCCAGCAGCAACGGACAGCCCTCGCTTTATTCACCCCTCCACTTT
TRBJ1-5 TRBV9 - - CASSVGFGSGWEPQHF TGTGCCAGCAGCGTAGGATTTGGTTCGGGGTGGGAGCCCCAGCATTTT
TRBJ1-2 TRBV4-2 - - CASSQDQGTTVVDGYTF TGTGCCAGCAGCCAAGACCAGGGAACCACAGTAGTGGATGGCTACACCTTC
TRBJ1-4 TRBV4-1 - TRBD1 CASSQDQPDRVRIKLFF TGCGCCAGCAGCCAAGATCAGCCTGACAGGGTTCGGATAAAACTGTTTTTT
TRBJ1-2 TRBV24-1 - - CATSDSGVANYGYTF TGTGCCACCAGTGATTCCGGGGTTGCTAACTATGGCTACACCTTC